The next 16 T cell receptor beta chains were all read from a single sample in a study of cytomegalovirus exposure and HLA in healthy donors. Here immunoSEQ multiplex PCR was the method, and the copy in TCRdb shows in-frame clones only, minus some. The table includes under 200,000 clones, roughly nine tenths detected once. Sequencing input: PBMCs. The receptors were gathered from a woman aged 18-29 years in good health and CMV-seropositive.

J is TRBJ2-5 and V is TRBV15, with TRBD2 matching over 7 bases. Germline V gives CDR1 LNHNV, CDR2 YYDKDF (reference sequence). V gave up 0 bases and J gave up 3 bases; unmatched junction bases: 19. The CDR3 totals 20 residues. CDR3 nucleotides: TGTGCCACCAGCAGAGATATATTCGCGGCTAGCGGAGGCGGGGAAGAGACCCAGTACTTC. This gives the protein CATSRDIFAASGGGEETQYF.

V usage is TRBV6-1 and J usage is TRBJ2-5, with D tentatively TRBD1 (5 bases). This CDR3 has 15 amino acids. Looked up from germline, CDR1 is MNHNS and CDR2 is SASEGT. V gave up 6 bases and J gave up 2 bases, with 16 bases separating them. CDR3 nucleotides: TGTGCCAGCAGCGTAGGTAGACAGCCGCAAGAGACCCAGTACTTC. Its protein is CASSVGRQPQETQYF.

The CDR3 DNA follows: TGTGCCAGCAGCACTACGGGGGGTCGAAATGAAAAACTGTTTTTT. Its protein product is CASSTTGGRNEKLFF. The chain links TRBV5-6 to TRBJ1-4, with a possible D match to TRBD1 (5 bases). V was trimmed by 4 bases and J by 5 bases, leaving 15 bases between them. The CDR3 length is 15 residues. Germline V gives CDR1 SGHDT, CDR2 YYEEEE.

The chain employs TRBV7-8 and TRBJ2-5; TRBD2 matches at 12 bases. After removal of 0 bases from V and 6 bases from J, the junction contained 2 bases not matched to a gene. CDR3 length: 15 residues. CDR1 and CDR2 (germline): SGHVS, FQNEAQ. CDR3 bases: TGTGCCAGCAGCTTAGCTCTAGCGGGGGGGAAGACCCAGTACTTC. As protein: CASSLALAGGKTQYF.

In this sample, this clone turned up a few times. V gene TRBV11-2 combines with J gene TRBJ1-1; D might be TRBD1 (5 bases). The V end lost 2 bases, the J end lost 1 base, and 5 bases lay between the germline ends. In germline, CDR1 is SGHAT, CDR2 FQNNGV. The CDR3 spans 13 residues. In DNA, the CDR3 is TGTGCCAGCAGCTTAACAGGGAACACTGAAGCTTTCTTT. Encoded protein: CASSLTGNTEAFF.

The chain is built from TRBV15 and TRBJ2-7; 8 bases line up with TRBD2. J gave up 0 bases and V 5 bases, and 12 bases lay outside the gene matches. This CDR3 is 17 amino acids long. Germline V lookup: CDR1 LNHNV, CDR2 YYDKDF (reference sequence). CDR3 loop: CATSRKFTSGSSYEQYF. The CDR3 region has the DNA TGTGCCACCAGCCGTAAGTTTACTAGCGGAAGCTCCTACGAGCAGTACTTC.

The chain has TRBV10-3 and TRBJ2-1; D is perhaps TRBD1 (6 bases). Germline V lookup: CDR1 ENHRY, CDR2 SYGVKD. The CDR3 length is 15 residues. V was shortened by 6 bases and J by 8 bases, with 20 bases between the two germline ends. CDR3 sequence: CAIREQGKVRDEQFF. The CDR3 DNA sequence: TGTGCCATCAGGGAACAGGGAAAGGTTCGCGATGAGCAGTTCTTC.

As concerns this clone: At one of its ends the junction is not consistent with the germline gene, which may arise from a read error. The rearrangement joins TRBV6-6 to TRBJ1-1, with D possibly TRBD1 on 6 matching bases. The CDR3 contains 12 residues. Germline CDR1 MNHNY, CDR2 SVGAGI (reference sequence). The CDR3 spells CASSDSDSEAFF. CDR3 coding DNA: TGTGCCAGCAGTGACTCGGACAGTGAAGCTTTCTTT.

The chain employs TRBV4-1 and TRBJ2-1; TRBD2 is a possible D gene (5 bases). V was shortened by 0 bases and J by 8 bases, with 8 bases between the two germline ends. The CDR3 is 13 amino acids. Germline CDR1 is MGHRA and CDR2 is YSYEKL. CDR3 DNA sequence: TGCGCCAGCAGCCAAGATGCGAGGGATGAGCAGTTCTTC. As protein: CASSQDARDEQFF.

This chain joins TRBV5-1 and TRBJ2-1; the D gene is possibly TRBD2 (6 bases). The CDR3 loop spans 15 amino acids. V was shortened by 4 bases and J by 4 bases, with 15 bases between the two germline ends. The germline V gene encodes CDR1 SGHRS and CDR2 YFSETQ. This CDR3 is CASSKNSGTYNEQFF. CDR3 DNA sequence: TGCGCCAGCAGCAAAAATAGCGGCACATACAATGAGCAGTTCTTC.

V and J are TRBV10-3 and TRBJ1-2; no firm D call. Germline V gene sequence: CDR1 ENHRY, CDR2 SYGVKD. CDR3 length: 13 amino acids. V dropped 7 bases and J dropped 3 bases, with 12 bases sitting between them. In DNA, the CDR3 is TGTGCCATCACTTACGGACTAGACTATGGCTACACCTTC. Protein: CAITYGLDYGYTF.

The rearrangement uses TRBV4-2 and TRBJ2-7; TRBD2 might be the D (6 bases). The germline V gene encodes CDR1 LGHNA and CDR2 YNFKEQ. The length of the CDR3 is 16 residues. Trimming pared 0 bases from V and 5 bases from J, leaving 17 bases between. Here the CDR3 DNA reads TGTGCCAGCAGCCAAGATAGGAGGACTACGTCCGACGAGCAGTACTTC. Translation: CASSQDRRTTSDEQYF.

The chain joins TRBV25-1 to TRBJ2-5; 9 bases match TRBD1. The germline V gene encodes CDR1 MGHDK and CDR2 SYGVNS. CDR3 size: 13 residues. The V segment lost 6 bases and the J segment 3 bases; nucleotides outside the gene matches: 2. The CDR3 bases are TGTGCCAGCAGCCGGACAGGGGAAGAGACCCAGTACTTC. Residues: CASSRTGEETQYF.

On this clone: The sample contains more than one DNA sequence encoding this CDR3. V is TRBV7-9 and J is TRBJ2-7, with TRBD2 matching 8 bases. The CDR3 contains 15 residues. The germline V gene has CDR1 SEHNR and CDR2 FQNEAQ (reference sequence). V was pared by 5 bases and J by 1 base, with 7 bases of the junction left unmatched. CDR3 region: CASSPLAGGSYEQYF. The CDR3 DNA reads as TGTGCCAGCAGCCCCCTCGCGGGAGGATCCTACGAGCAGTACTTC.

The V and J genes are TRBV6-1 and TRBJ1-1, with a weak D call TRBD1 (6 bases). Deletions cut 3 bases from V and 4 bases from J, with 9 bases between. The CDR3 has 13 amino acids. The V gene's germline CDR1 is MNHNS and CDR2 SASEGT. This CDR3 is CASSDEGGTEAFF. CDR3 DNA: TGTGCCAGCAGTGATGAAGGGGGCACTGAAGCTTTCTTT.

The J gene is TRBJ2-3, the V gene TRBV19; unclear D gene. CDR1 and CDR2 (germline): LNHDA, SQIVND (reference sequence). V was trimmed by 5 bases and J by 2 bases, leaving 8 bases between them. CDR3 size: 13 residues. The CDR3 loop reads CASSPRFTDTQYF. In DNA, the CDR3 is TGTGCCAGTAGTCCCCGTTTCACAGATACGCAGTATTTT.